Below are 19 T cell receptor beta chains sequenced from a single sample in a study of T cell responses to AZD1222 COVID-19 vaccine. Generated by immunoSEQ multiplex PCR, the TCRdb table keeps only in-frame clones and is missing some. The repertoire has 15,000 to 20,000 clones, roughly nine tenths of them found once; the top ten carry approximately 9%. Here the sequenced sample was peripheral blood, taken 28 days after the second AZD1222 dose. These receptors were obtained from an adult who received the AZD1222 COVID-19 vaccine.

V usage is TRBV28 and J usage is TRBJ2-7, with 8 bases matching TRBD1. This CDR3 has 15 residues. The J segment lost 2 bases and the V segment lost 3 bases, leaving 6 bases of the junction unmatched. CDR1 and CDR2 (germline): MDHEN, SYDVKM. This CDR3 reads CASSLDREIAYEQYF. In DNA form, the CDR3 reads TGTGCCAGCAGTTTGGACAGGGAGATCGCCTACGAGCAGTACTTC.

The gene calls are TRBV12-5 and TRBJ1-6; tentative D call: TRBD1 (5 bases). The germline CDR1 and CDR2 sequences are LGHNT and FRNRAP. Between the trimmed V and J ends, which lost 0 bases and 7 bases, there was a span of 13 bases. The CDR3 totals 16 residues. CDR3 bases: TGTGCTAGTGGTTTGGTATGGGGAGGGGCGAATTCACCCCTCCACTTT. Encoded protein: CASGLVWGGANSPLHF.

CDR3 sequence (DNA): TGCGCCAGCAGTCCGACAGGGTTCGGTCGAGAGACCCAGTACTTC. Translated: CASSPTGFGRETQYF. This rearrangement joins TRBV4-1 to TRBJ2-5; 7 nucleotides agree with TRBD1. The CDR3 is 15 amino acids. Germline CDR1 is MGHRA and CDR2 is YSYEKL. The trim removed 6 bases at V and 4 bases at J, leaving 11 bases unmatched.

This clone appeared a few times. This chain links TRBV14 with TRBJ2-7; tentative D call: TRBD2 (5 bases). Germline loops: CDR1 SGHDN, CDR2 FVKESK. V lost 0 bases to trimming and J lost 2 bases, with 11 bases between them. The CDR3 has 15 residues. In DNA form, the CDR3 reads TGTGCCAGCAGCCAAGATCTGGGGAGCGCCTACGAGCAGTACTTC. It is translated as CASSQDLGSAYEQYF.

J is TRBJ2-2 and V is TRBV3-1 (or the pseudogene TRBV3-2); D uncertain. V lost 4 bases and J lost 6, with 9 bases in between. CDR3 length: 13 residues. Germline loops: CDR1 LGHDT, CDR2 YNNKEL (reference sequence). The CDR3 is CASSLLSAGELFF. CDR3 DNA: TGTGCCAGCAGCCTTTTGTCGGCCGGGGAGCTGTTTTTT.

V gene TRBV5-1 combines with J gene TRBJ2-5; the match to TRBD1 covers 11 bases. The CDR3 runs to 15 residues. Germline CDR1 SGHRS, CDR2 YFSETQ. V lost 5 bases to trimming and J lost 2 bases; unmatched junction nucleotides: 5. CDR3 residues: CASREGTGGQETQYF. The CDR3 DNA sequence: TGCGCCAGCAGAGAAGGGACAGGGGGTCAAGAGACCCAGTACTTC.

CDR3 residues: CASSQGTGYEQYF. The DNA for the CDR3 is TGCGCCAGCAGCCAAGGGACAGGGTACGAGCAGTACTTC. The chain uses TRBV4-1 and TRBJ2-7, with TRBD1 identical over 8 bases. Per the germline V gene, CDR1 is MGHRA and CDR2 is YSYEKL. With V trimmed by 1 base and J by 4 bases, 0 bases remained unmatched. The CDR3 spans 13 residues.

J is TRBJ1-2 and V is TRBV6-1, with TRBD1 as a possible D gene (6 bases). The CDR3 runs 13 residues. The germline V and J ends were trimmed by 1 base and 6 bases, with 9 bases remaining between them. CDR1 and CDR2 from the germline V gene are MNHNS and SASEGT. The CDR3 protein is CASSEGQGNGYTF. CDR3 sequence (DNA): TGTGCCAGCAGTGAAGGGCAGGGGAATGGCTACACCTTC.

This chain uses TRBV19 with TRBJ2-7, with 7 bases that match TRBD1. Germline values: CDR1 LNHDA, CDR2 SQIVND (reference sequence). CDR3 length: 15 residues. V trimming: 10 bases; J trimming: 3 bases; junction bases outside the gene matches: 15. CDR3 residues: CATSPSTGVGYEQYF. In DNA, the CDR3 is TGTGCCACCTCACCTTCCACAGGGGTCGGCTACGAGCAGTACTTC. Full variable domain (remainder filled in from reference TRBV19 and TRBJ2-7): DGGITQSPKYLFRKEGQNVTLSCEQNLNHDAMYWYRQDPGQGLRLIYYSQIVNDFQKGDIAEGYSVSREKKESFPLTVTSAQKNPTAFYLCATSPSTGVGYEQYFGPGTRLTVT.

This rearrangement joins TRBV20-1 to TRBJ2-1; D unresolved. The CDR3 runs 11 residues. Trimming stripped 6 bases from V and 6 bases from J, with 9 bases between. Germline lookup yields CDR1 DFQATT and CDR2 SNEGSKA (reference sequence). The CDR3 loop is CSARTSNEQFF. For the CDR3, the DNA is TGCAGTGCACGGACCTCCAATGAGCAGTTCTTC.

The J gene is TRBJ2-1, the V gene TRBV3-1 (or the pseudogene TRBV3-2); 11 bases map to TRBD2. V shed 4 bases and J 9 bases; nucleotides not matched to a gene: 20. This CDR3 is built from 19 residues. CDR1 and CDR2 from the germline V gene are LGHDT and YNNKEL (reference sequence). The CDR3 reads CASSPHLTSGSAFWGEQFF. The CDR3 region has the DNA TGTGCCAGCAGCCCACACCTTACTAGCGGGAGTGCATTCTGGGGTGAGCAGTTCTTC.

V usage is TRBV5-1 and J usage is TRBJ2-5; D might be TRBD2 (6 bases). There are 14 residues in the CDR3. The V and J ends lost 5 bases and 2 bases respectively, with 13 bases between them. Germline-derived CDR1 and CDR2 are SGHRS and YFSETQ. The DNA of the CDR3 is TGCGCCAGCAGGACGGGAGCCCCACAAGAGACCCAGTACTTC. It codes for CASRTGAPQETQYF.

The chain uses TRBV10-3 and TRBJ2-1, with 9 positions matching TRBD1. V was pared by 3 bases and J by 9 bases, with 12 bases of the junction left unmatched. This CDR3 region has 16 residues. Germline V gene lookup returns CDR1 ENHRY and CDR2 SYGVKD. The CDR3 is CAISDAPGQGNAEQFF. The CDR3 region has the DNA TGTGCCATCAGTGACGCCCCGGGACAGGGTAACGCTGAGCAGTTCTTC.

The chain has TRBV18 and TRBJ2-7; 12 bases fit TRBD2. V shed 4 bases, J shed 3 bases, and the junction held 1 base outside the gene matches. The CDR3 is made up of 14 amino acids. CDR1 KGHSH and CDR2 LQKENI come from the germline V gene. CDR3 sequence: CASSQGLAGYEQYF. The CDR3 DNA is TGTGCCAGCTCACAGGGACTAGCGGGCTACGAGCAGTACTTC.

This clone was observed a single time. The V and J genes are TRBV3-1 (or the pseudogene TRBV3-2) and TRBJ2-3; no clear D. The CDR3 runs 15 residues. V was clipped by 1 base and J by 0 bases, with 8 bases between them. Per germline, CDR1 LGHDT and CDR2 YNNKEL (reference sequence). The CDR3 bases are TGTGCCAGCAGCCAAGGGCCAGCTAGCACAGATACGCAGTATTTT. Its translation is CASSQGPASTDTQYF.

V and J are TRBV7-2 and TRBJ1-5, with D unresolved. The CDR3 consists of 14 residues. Germline CDR1 is SGHTA and CDR2 is FQGNSA. The ends were cut back, 5 bases at V and 2 bases at J, with 10 bases in the middle. The DNA for the CDR3 is TGTGCCAGCAGCATATATACAGGCAATCAGCCCCAGCATTTT. Protein sequence: CASSIYTGNQPQHF. Combining the CDR3 with reference TRBV7-2 and TRBJ1-5 gives the whole variable domain GAGVSQSPSNKVTEKGKDVELRCDPISGHTALYWYRQSLGQGLEFLIYFQGNSAPDKSGLPSDRFSAERTGGSVSTLTIQRTQQEDSAVYLCASSIYTGNQPQHFGDGTRLSIL.

This rearrangement joins TRBV7-9 to TRBJ2-1, with D hard to call. V gave up 0 bases and J gave up 2 bases, with 8 bases separating them. The CDR3 loop spans 15 amino acids. The germline gives CDR1 SEHNR, CDR2 FQNEAQ (reference sequence). The DNA of the CDR3 is TGTGCCAGCAGCTTAGCGAATCGTGCCTACAATGAGCAGTTCTTC. Translated, it gives CASSLANRAYNEQFF.

The chain links TRBV12-3 or TRBV12-4 to TRBJ2-3; 7 bases are shared with TRBD2. V shed 8 bases and J 4 bases; nucleotides not matched to a gene: 3. This CDR3 is built from 12 residues. The CDR3: CASGGGADTQYF. In DNA, the CDR3 is TGTGCCAGCGGGGGAGGGGCAGATACGCAGTATTTT.

J is TRBJ2-5 and V is TRBV9, with D tentatively TRBD1 (5 bases). The CDR3 loop spans 14 amino acids. V lost 4 bases, J lost 0 bases, and 10 bases lay in between. Germline V gene data show CDR1 as SGDLS and CDR2 as YYNGEE. The CDR3 spells CASSLQGYQETQYF. CDR3 DNA: TGTGCCAGCAGCCTTCAGGGTTACCAAGAGACCCAGTACTTC. Full variable domain (outside the CDR3, taken from reference TRBV9 and TRBJ2-5): DSGVTQTPKHLITATGQRVTLRCSPRSGDLSVYWYQQSLDQGLQFLIQYYNGEERAKGNILERFSAQQFPDLHSELNLSSLELGDSALYFCASSLQGYQETQYFGPGTRLLVL.